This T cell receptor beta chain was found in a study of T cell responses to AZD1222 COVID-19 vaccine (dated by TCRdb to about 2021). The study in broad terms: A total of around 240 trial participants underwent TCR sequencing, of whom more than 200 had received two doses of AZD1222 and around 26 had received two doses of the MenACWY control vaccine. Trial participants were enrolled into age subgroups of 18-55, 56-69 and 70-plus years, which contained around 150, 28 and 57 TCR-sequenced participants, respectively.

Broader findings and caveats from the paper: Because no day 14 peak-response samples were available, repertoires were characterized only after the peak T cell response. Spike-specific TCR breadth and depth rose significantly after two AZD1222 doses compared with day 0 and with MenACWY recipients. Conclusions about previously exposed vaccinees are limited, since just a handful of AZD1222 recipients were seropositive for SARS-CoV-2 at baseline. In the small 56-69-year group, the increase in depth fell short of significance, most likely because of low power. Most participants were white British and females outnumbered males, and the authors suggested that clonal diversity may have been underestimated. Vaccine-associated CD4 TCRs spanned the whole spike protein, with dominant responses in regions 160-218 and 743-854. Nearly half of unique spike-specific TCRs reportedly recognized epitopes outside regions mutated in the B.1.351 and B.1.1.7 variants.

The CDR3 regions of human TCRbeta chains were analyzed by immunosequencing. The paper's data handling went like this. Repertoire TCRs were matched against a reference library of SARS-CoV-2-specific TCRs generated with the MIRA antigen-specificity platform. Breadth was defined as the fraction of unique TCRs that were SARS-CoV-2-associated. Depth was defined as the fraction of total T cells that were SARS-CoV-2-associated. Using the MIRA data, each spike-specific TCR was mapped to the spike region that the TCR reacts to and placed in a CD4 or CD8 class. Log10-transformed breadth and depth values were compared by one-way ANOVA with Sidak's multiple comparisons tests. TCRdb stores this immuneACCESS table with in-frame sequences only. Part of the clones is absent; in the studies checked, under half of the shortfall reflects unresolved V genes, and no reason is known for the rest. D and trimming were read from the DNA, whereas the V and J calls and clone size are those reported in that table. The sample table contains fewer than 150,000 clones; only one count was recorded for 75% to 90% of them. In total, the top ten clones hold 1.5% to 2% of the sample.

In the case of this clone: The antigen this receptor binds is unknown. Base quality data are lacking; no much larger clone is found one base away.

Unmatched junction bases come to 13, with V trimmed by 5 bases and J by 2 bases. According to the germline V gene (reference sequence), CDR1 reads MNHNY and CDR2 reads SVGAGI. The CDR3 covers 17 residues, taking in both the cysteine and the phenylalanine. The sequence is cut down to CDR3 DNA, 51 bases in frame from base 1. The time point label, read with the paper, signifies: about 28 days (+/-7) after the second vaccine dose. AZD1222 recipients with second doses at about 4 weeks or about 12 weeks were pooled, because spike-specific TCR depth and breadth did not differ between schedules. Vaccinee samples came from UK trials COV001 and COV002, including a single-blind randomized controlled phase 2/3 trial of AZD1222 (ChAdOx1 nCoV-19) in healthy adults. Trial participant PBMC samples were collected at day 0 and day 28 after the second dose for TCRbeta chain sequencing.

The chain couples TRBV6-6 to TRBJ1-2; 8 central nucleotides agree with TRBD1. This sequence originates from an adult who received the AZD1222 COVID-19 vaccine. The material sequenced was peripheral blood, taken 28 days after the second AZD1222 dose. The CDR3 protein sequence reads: CASSRRTGSLPNYGYTF. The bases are TGTGCCAGCAGTCGACGGACAGGGAGTTTACCGAACTATGGCTACACCTTC.